This T cell receptor beta chain derives from a study of T cell responses to AZD1222 COVID-19 vaccine. Broader study findings: Vaccine-related CD4 TCRs covered spike, predominating at 160-218 and 743-854. Females outnumbered males among donors, who were mostly white British; clonal diversity was possibly underestimated.

Data came from immunoSEQ multiplex PCR; TCRdb stores just in-frame clones and leaves some out. The table has 150,000 to 200,000 clones, just under 95% seen once. The sample holds one count of this clone. Its antigen is not known. The sequence came from an adult in good health. Material: peripheral blood, obtained on day 0 of AZD1222 vaccination.

This CDR3 is CASSFPHPFPTVPAAHGYTF. DNA of the CDR3: TGTGCCAGCAGTTTCCCACACCCTTTCCCTACAGTTCCCGCAGCGCACGGCTACACCTTC. The chain employs TRBV28 and TRBJ1-2; D is unclear. In germline, CDR1 is MDHEN, CDR2 SYDVKM. Trimming removed 3 bases at V and 8 bases at J, with 34 bases between. CDR3 size: 20 residues.